This T cell receptor beta chain originates from a study of cytomegalovirus exposure and HLA in healthy donors. Study results and caveats: Accurate prediction of HLA-A and HLA-B alleles (for most subjects) was reportedly achieved from TCR beta sequences. It was reportedly the case that the classifier diagnosed cytomegalovirus status with high specificity and sensitivity. Reportedly, a later analysis found an Asian-associated ancestry cluster had fewer N-insertions than the approximately 700-donor mean.

Worth noting for this clone: The target antigen is unknown.

The CDR3 has 13 amino acids. V dropped 3 bases and J dropped 5 bases, with 10 bases sitting between them. The germline V gene has CDR1 ENHRY and CDR2 SYGVKD. PCR was performed using 60 Vbeta and 13 Jbeta primers. Data came from immunoSEQ multiplex PCR; TCRdb stores just in-frame clones and leaves some out. Of around 130,000 clones in the sample, roughly 70% were seen once. This receptor was taken from a man aged 35-49 years in good health and CMV-seropositive. The rearrangement uses TRBV10-3 and TRBJ2-5; D possibly corresponds to TRBD2 (5 bases). Material: PBMCs. In nucleotides, the CDR3 is TGTGCCATCAGTGAAAGACTAACGGAGACCCAGTACTTC. The encoded protein is CAISERLTETQYF.